These T cell receptor beta chains were read from a single sample in a study of blood T cell repertoires in COVID-19. Sequencing was performed with immunoSEQ multiplex PCR; in TCRdb, only in-frame clones are kept and a portion is missing. Of about 330,000 clones in the sample, more than 75% were seen once. The sample taken for sequencing was PBMCs or T cells enriched from blood (not recorded which). Source of these receptors: a woman between 25 and 40 years old who had recovered from COVID-19. CDR3s include the opening cysteine and the closing phenylalanine or tryptophan. Each record gives: clone size, D gene, J gene, V gene, CDR3 DNA, CDR3 protein. A D gene is named only where the DNA matches it firmly. Expanded clones get a size class; other rows say once, few or many, or leave the size out.

abundance: -; d_gene: TRBD1; j_gene: TRBJ2-7; v_gene: TRBV5-6; CDR3nt: TGTGCCAGCTTTGGACAGGGTGGGAGGCTCGAGCAGTACTTC; CDR3aa: CASFGQGGRLEQYF
abundance: -; d_gene: TRBD1; j_gene: TRBJ1-1; v_gene: TRBV6-1; CDR3nt: TGTGCCAGCAGTGAACGCAGGGACAGTCGCGGGGTGAACACTGAAGCTTTCTTT; CDR3aa: CASSERRDSRGVNTEAFF
abundance: -; d_gene: TRBD1; j_gene: TRBJ1-3; v_gene: TRBV27; CDR3nt: TGTGCCAGCAGTTCGACAGGGATCGGAAACACCATATATTTT; CDR3aa: CASSSTGIGNTIYF
abundance: -; d_gene: -; j_gene: TRBJ1-2; v_gene: TRBV28; CDR3nt: TGTGCCAGCAGTTTGCAGGCAGTATATGGCTACACCTTC; CDR3aa: CASSLQAVYGYTF
abundance: -; d_gene: -; j_gene: TRBJ2-2; v_gene: TRBV2; CDR3nt: TGTGCCAGCAGACCTAGTAGGTCCGGGGAGCTGTTTTTT; CDR3aa: CASRPSRSGELFF
abundance: -; d_gene: TRBD2; j_gene: TRBJ2-2; v_gene: TRBV10-2; CDR3nt: TGCGCCAGCAGTGAGATCCTTGGTGCTAGCGGGGAGCCGAACACCGGGGAGCTGTTTTTT; CDR3aa: CASSEILGASGEPNTGELFF
abundance: -; d_gene: -; j_gene: TRBJ2-1; v_gene: TRBV15; CDR3nt: TGTGCCACCAGCAGAGATGAGGGGACAACGGGCAATGAGCAGTTCTTC; CDR3aa: CATSRDEGTTGNEQFF
abundance: -; d_gene: TRBD1; j_gene: TRBJ2-5; v_gene: TRBV7-8; CDR3nt: TGTGCCAGCAGCTCGGGACAGCAAGAGACCCAGTACTTC; CDR3aa: CASSSGQQETQYF
abundance: -; d_gene: -; j_gene: TRBJ1-4; v_gene: TRBV5-1; CDR3nt: TGCGCCAGCAGCCCCGAACCGACGGCCGGCGGGGAAAAACTGTTTTTT; CDR3aa: CASSPEPTAGGEKLFF
abundance: -; d_gene: -; j_gene: TRBJ2-3; v_gene: TRBV9; CDR3nt: TGTGCCAGCAGCGAAAGACACAGCACAGATACGCAGTATTTT; CDR3aa: CASSERHSTDTQYF
abundance: -; d_gene: TRBD1; j_gene: TRBJ1-3; v_gene: TRBV12-5; CDR3nt: TGTGCTAGTGGTTTACCGGGACAGGGGGCGGTCACCATATATTTT; CDR3aa: CASGLPGQGAVTIYF
abundance: -; d_gene: TRBD1; j_gene: TRBJ1-1; v_gene: TRBV29-1; CDR3nt: TGCAGCGGAAACAGGGGTAACACTGAAGCTTTCTTT; CDR3aa: CSGNRGNTEAFF
abundance: once; d_gene: -; j_gene: TRBJ2-6; v_gene: TRBV6-5; CDR3nt: TGTGCCAGTCTTTCACCAGGGGTCAACGTCCTGACTTTC; CDR3aa: CASLSPGVNVLTF
abundance: -; d_gene: -; j_gene: TRBJ1-5; v_gene: TRBV28; CDR3nt: TGTGCCAGCAGTGCCCGTCCCCGGAGTTATAGCAATCAGCCCCAGCATTTT; CDR3aa: CASSARPRSYSNQPQHF
abundance: -; d_gene: TRBD2; j_gene: TRBJ2-7; v_gene: TRBV3-1/TRBV3-2; CDR3nt: TGTGCCAGCAGCCCCCAGCGGGGGGGGGCCTACGAGCAGTACTTC; CDR3aa: CASSPQRGGAYEQYF
abundance: -; d_gene: -; j_gene: TRBJ1-3; v_gene: TRBV5-6; CDR3nt: TGTGCCAGCAGCTTCCTCGACAGGAATACTGGAAACACCATATATTTT; CDR3aa: CASSFLDRNTGNTIYF
abundance: -; d_gene: TRBD1; j_gene: TRBJ1-5; v_gene: TRBV27; CDR3nt: TGTGCCAGCAGTTCGCCAGGGGGCCAATATAGCAATCAGCCCCAGCATTTT; CDR3aa: CASSSPGGQYSNQPQHF
abundance: -; d_gene: TRBD2; j_gene: TRBJ2-1; v_gene: TRBV7-2; CDR3nt: TGTGCCAGCAGCCCAAGGACTAGCGGGGGTCGTAATGAGCAGTTCTTC; CDR3aa: CASSPRTSGGRNEQFF
abundance: once; d_gene: TRBD1; j_gene: TRBJ2-2; v_gene: TRBV5-1; CDR3nt: TGCGCCAGCAGCTTGAGACCCCGGGACAGCCTTAGCCCGAACACCGGGGAGCTGTTTTTT; CDR3aa: CASSLRPRDSLSPNTGELFF
abundance: -; d_gene: TRBD1; j_gene: TRBJ2-2; v_gene: TRBV28; CDR3nt: TGTGCCAGCAGGAGGACAGGAGACACCGGGGAGCTGTTTTTT; CDR3aa: CASRRTGDTGELFF
abundance: -; d_gene: TRBD1; j_gene: TRBJ2-1; v_gene: TRBV10-3; CDR3nt: TGTGCCACCGCAGACAGGGATCGGTACAATGAGCAGTTCTTC; CDR3aa: CATADRDRYNEQFF
abundance: -; d_gene: TRBD1; j_gene: TRBJ2-7; v_gene: TRBV6-5; CDR3nt: TGTGCCAGCAGTTACAGGGACAGATCCTACGAGCAGTACTTC; CDR3aa: CASSYRDRSYEQYF
abundance: once; d_gene: TRBD2; j_gene: TRBJ2-2; v_gene: TRBV2; CDR3nt: TGTGCCAGCGCGGGGGGCAACACCGGGGAGCTGTTTTTT; CDR3aa: CASAGGNTGELFF
abundance: -; d_gene: TRBD1; j_gene: TRBJ1-4; v_gene: TRBV30; CDR3nt: TGTGCCTGGAGCGCCCGAGGGGGGACAGGGAGCGAAAAACTGTTTTTT; CDR3aa: CAWSARGGTGSEKLFF